A single sample is the source of the 13 T cell receptor beta chains below, sequenced in a study of blood T cell repertoires in COVID-19. This table comes from immunoSEQ multiplex PCR, and its TCRdb copy is limited to in-frame clones, with some not included. This sample has about 140,000 clones, with roughly 84% found just once. Sequencing used peripheral blood. The receptors originated from a human donor in a cohort sampled during active COVID-19.

This sequence joins TRBV7-2 and TRBJ2-3; 10 bases align to TRBD2. The CDR3 runs 16 residues. Looked up from germline, CDR1 is SGHTA and CDR2 is FQGNSA. V shed 2 bases, J shed 1 base, and the junction held 3 bases outside the gene matches. This CDR3 is CASSLRLAGGTDTQYF. The CDR3 DNA reads as TGTGCCAGCAGCTTAAGGCTAGCGGGAGGCACAGATACGCAGTATTTT.

V and J are TRBV12-3 or TRBV12-4 and TRBJ2-7, with 9 bases aligning to TRBD1. The CDR3 totals 13 residues. V shed 7 bases, J shed 3 bases, and the junction held 4 bases outside the gene matches. CDR3 coding DNA: TGTGCCAGCACCCCGGGACAGGGCTACGAGCAGTACTTC. Translated, it gives CASTPGQGYEQYF.

The rearrangement joins TRBV7-9 to TRBJ1-5; D gene uncertain. Germline V lookup: CDR1 SEHNR, CDR2 FQNEAQ (reference sequence). The V end lost 5 bases, the J end lost 6 bases, and 20 bases lay between the germline ends. This CDR3 spans 16 amino acids. The CDR3: CASSEEGNSRGQPQHF. The CDR3 bases are TGTGCCAGCAGCGAGGAAGGAAACTCTCGCGGTCAGCCCCAGCATTTT.

This clone was detected a few times. The V and J genes are TRBV14 and TRBJ1-4; 8 nucleotides line up with TRBD1. CDR3 length: 15 amino acids. The germline gives CDR1 SGHDN, CDR2 FVKESK. V was pared by 3 bases and J by 5 bases, with 5 bases of the junction left unmatched. The CDR3 region has the DNA TGTGCCAGCAGCCAGGACAGGGTTTCAAATGAAAAACTGTTTTTT. It yields the protein CASSQDRVSNEKLFF. The full variable domain, with the rest looked up from reference TRBV14 and TRBJ1-4, is EAGVTQFPSHSVIEKGQTVTLRCDPISGHDNLYWYRRVMGKEIKFLLHFVKESKQDESGMPNNRFLAERTGGTYSTLKVQPAELEDSGVYFCASSQDRVSNEKLFFGSGTQLSVL.

This chain links TRBV18 with TRBJ2-5, with a tentative D call TRBD1 (6 bases). Germline V CDR1 and CDR2: KGHSH, LQKENI. The CDR3 contains 15 residues. V was cut by 2 bases and J by 6 bases, with 16 bases left in between. CDR3 protein: CASSPLDRGLQTQYF. In DNA, the CDR3 is TGTGCCAGCTCACCATTGGACAGAGGGCTGCAGACCCAGTACTTC.

The chain is built from TRBV6-5 and TRBJ2-7; 9 bases map to TRBD1. Germline assignment: CDR1 MNHEY and CDR2 SVGAGI. The CDR3 runs 15 residues. Trimming took 6 bases from V and 4 from J; bases not matched to a gene: 10. In DNA, the CDR3 is TGTGCCAGCAGGCCATCAGGGACAGGGTATTACGAGCAGTACTTC. It specifies CASRPSGTGYYEQYF.

This chain uses TRBV6-1 with TRBJ1-4; D is undetermined. Germline values: CDR1 MNHNS, CDR2 SASEGT. V was cut by 0 bases and J by 12 bases, with 11 bases left in between. The CDR3 consists of 13 residues. CDR3 coding DNA: TGTGCCAGCAGTGAAGCGAGGAACGGGGAACTGTTTTTT. It translates to CASSEARNGELFF.

The chain carries TRBV7-9 and TRBJ1-1; 7 bases match TRBD1. The CDR3 totals 13 residues. Germline CDR1 SEHNR, CDR2 FQNEAQ (reference sequence). V lost 6 bases, J lost 5 bases, and 6 bases stayed unmatched. CDR3 DNA sequence: TGTGCCAGCAGACCGACAGGGTTGACTGAAGCTTTCTTT. It is translated as CASRPTGLTEAFF.

This clone has only one observation. The V call is TRBV11-1, the J call TRBJ2-1; TRBD2 might be the D (5 bases). The V end lost 3 bases, the J end lost 2 bases, and 11 bases lay between the germline ends. The germline CDR1 and CDR2 sequences are SGHAT and FQDESV (reference sequence). The CDR3 consists of 15 residues. The CDR3: CASSFASSTYNEQFF. The CDR3 nucleotides are TGTGCCAGCAGCTTTGCTAGCTCAACCTACAATGAGCAGTTCTTC.

The chain uses TRBV5-6 and TRBJ2-5, with TRBD2 matching over 7 bases. Trimming removed 6 bases from V and 2 bases from J; junction bases left unmatched: 13. CDR3 length: 16 residues. Germline V lookup: CDR1 SGHDT, CDR2 YYEEEE. Written as DNA, the CDR3 is TGTGCCAGCACCTTTAGAGTGGGACTACAACAAGAGACCCAGTACTTC. This gives the protein CASTFRVGLQQETQYF.

This chain connects TRBV7-8 to TRBJ2-1; no definite D call. Trimming removed 1 base at V and 5 bases at J, with 12 bases between. The CDR3 has 15 amino acids. Germline CDR1 SGHVS, CDR2 FQNEAQ. The CDR3 bases are TGTGCCAGCAGCTTAGGGTCAGGTGGAAACAATGAGCAGTTCTTC. Translating it yields CASSLGSGGNNEQFF.

This rearrangement joins TRBV9 to TRBJ1-1, with TRBD1 matching over 7 bases. From germline, CDR1 is SGDLS and CDR2 YYNGEE. The CDR3 sequence is 16 residues long. J lost 6 bases, V lost 0 bases, and 11 bases had no gene match. The CDR3 here is CASSVDSTGARPEAFF. Here the CDR3 DNA reads TGTGCCAGCAGCGTAGATTCTACAGGGGCCAGGCCTGAAGCTTTCTTT.

V gene TRBV7-2 combines with J gene TRBJ1-5; D possibly corresponds to TRBD1 (5 bases). In germline, CDR1 is SGHTA, CDR2 FQGNSA. The germline V and J ends were trimmed by 8 bases and 4 bases, with 12 bases remaining between them. The CDR3 loop spans 13 amino acids. The CDR3 bases are TGTGCCAGCGCGCGGGGCTCTAATCAGCCCCAGCATTTT. As protein: CASARGSNQPQHF.